A selection of T cell receptor beta chains follows, all from one sample in a study of PD-1 blockade in mismatch repair-deficient tumors. Generated by immunoSEQ multiplex PCR, the TCRdb table keeps only in-frame clones and is missing some. Seen here are 100,000 or so clones, roughly four fifths observed once, and the top ten hold approximately 6.5%. This material consisted of peripheral blood, taken around 8 months after starting pembrolizumab. The origin of the receptors is an adult with mismatch repair-deficient cancer. CDR3s include the opening cysteine and the closing phenylalanine or tryptophan. The D gene is left open where the match is weak. Only some rows state a clone size, as once, few, many or a class for expanded clones.

j_call clone_size d_call v_call cdr3_nt cdr3_aa
TRBJ2-1 NA NA TRBV5-8 TGTGCCAGCAGCTTTACACGAGGACGGAACCCCTCCTACAATGAGCAGTTCTTC CASSFTRGRNPSYNEQFF
TRBJ1-5 NA NA TRBV5-6 TGTGCCAGCAGCTCGGAGGGGCTCCCCCAGCATTTT CASSSEGLPQHF
TRBJ2-3 NA NA TRBV5-1 TGCGCCAGCAGCTCTAAACAGGGTTCAGATACGCAGTATTTT CASSSKQGSDTQYF
TRBJ2-1 NA NA TRBV20-1 TGCAGTGCTAGAGGGTACAATGAGCAGTTCTTC CSARGYNEQFF
TRBJ2-4 few TRBD1 TRBV5-4 TGTGCCAGCAGCACGGACAGGGGGCAAGTAAACATTCAGTACTTC CASSTDRGQVNIQYF
TRBJ1-1 NA NA TRBV6-5 TGTGCCAGCAGTTACTCGGGGACGGGTGAAGCTTTCTTT CASSYSGTGEAFF
TRBJ1-4 NA NA TRBV30 TGTGCCTGGAGTGTTAAGCGGGCAGGGTTGCGAGAAAAACTGTTTTTT CAWSVKRAGLREKLFF
TRBJ2-3 NA NA TRBV30 TGTGCCTGGAGTTTACGGGGCACAGATACGCAGTATTTT CAWSLRGTDTQYF
TRBJ1-5 NA NA TRBV30 TGTGCCTGGAGTCTCGGGACGGGAGGCGGGCAGCCCCAGCATTTT CAWSLGTGGGQPQHF
TRBJ2-2 NA NA TRBV18 TGTGCCAGCTCACCACCAGTAGGGGCGAAGGACACCGGGGAGCTGTTTTTT CASSPPVGAKDTGELFF
TRBJ2-1 NA NA TRBV11-2 TGTGCCAGCAGCGTAAACCCAGGGGTCCCCTTGTACAATGAGCAGTTCTTC CASSVNPGVPLYNEQFF
TRBJ2-7 NA NA TRBV28 TGTGCCAGCAGTCGAATAGGGTCGACAGATTCCTACGAGCAGTACTTC CASSRIGSTDSYEQYF
TRBJ2-1 once TRBD2 TRBV4-2 TGTGCCAGCAGCCAGGTAGCGGGAGGGCCATCCTACAATGAGCAGTTCTTC CASSQVAGGPSYNEQFF
TRBJ1-4 NA NA TRBV11-2 TGTGCCAGCAGCTTTCAGGGGTTTACTAATGAAAAACTGTTTTTT CASSFQGFTNEKLFF
TRBJ2-5 few TRBD1 TRBV9 TGTGCCAGCAGCCCGGGACAGCTCCAAGAGACCCAGTACTTC CASSPGQLQETQYF
TRBJ2-3 NA NA TRBV18 TGTGCCAGCCGTCACAGACTGAGCACAGATACGCAGTATTTT CASRHRLSTDTQYF
TRBJ2-7 NA NA TRBV5-5 TGTGCCAGCAGCTTGGAGTGGCAGAGCTACGAGCAGTACTTC CASSLEWQSYEQYF
TRBJ1-2 NA NA TRBV20-1 TGCAGTGCTAAGAACTATGGCTACACCTTC CSAKNYGYTF
TRBJ2-1 NA TRBD1 TRBV19 TGTGCCAGTAGTAAAAACCCTAGACAGGGCGGCGGTGAGCAGTTCTTC CASSKNPRQGGGEQFF
TRBJ1-1 NA NA TRBV9 TGTGCCAGCAGCGTAGGAAGCGGTAACACTGAAGCTTTCTTT CASSVGSGNTEAFF
TRBJ2-1 NA NA TRBV15 TGTGCCACCAGCCCCGGTTGGGACTCCTACAATGAGCAGTTCTTC CATSPGWDSYNEQFF
TRBJ2-1 NA TRBD2 TRBV9 TGTGCCAGCAGCGAGGGACTAGCGGGAGTCAATGAGCAGTTCTTC CASSEGLAGVNEQFF
TRBJ2-1 NA NA TRBV30 TGTGCCTGGGGTCAGGCGAGCTCCTACAATGAGCAGTTCTTC CAWGQASSYNEQFF
TRBJ1-3 NA TRBD1 TRBV9 TGTGCCAGCAGCGTAATGATGGGACAGGGTAGTGGAAACACCATATATTTT CASSVMMGQGSGNTIYF
TRBJ1-2 NA TRBD1 TRBV27 TGTGCCAGCAGTCCGGCGGGACAGGGCGGCTATGGCTACACCTTC CASSPAGQGGYGYTF
TRBJ1-1 NA NA TRBV12-5 TGTGCTAGTGGTTTGGTACTCTCCTCCACTGAAGCTTTCTTT CASGLVLSSTEAFF
TRBJ2-7 NA TRBD2 TRBV5-4 TGTGCCAGCAGCCCACCGGGGGGACTGGCGTACTCCGAGCAGTACTTC CASSPPGGLAYSEQYF
TRBJ2-7 NA TRBD2 TRBV6-1 TGTGCCAGCCGGACGGGAGGGTACGAGCAGTACTTC CASRTGGYEQYF
TRBJ2-1 NA NA TRBV27 TGTGCCAGCAGTTTCGGAAGAGGGGTCAATGAGCAGTTCTTC CASSFGRGVNEQFF
TRBJ2-1 few TRBD2 TRBV7-2 TGTGCCAGCAGCTTAGTGGGCGGGAGCGGTGAGCAGTTCTTC CASSLVGGSGEQFF
TRBJ2-1 NA NA TRBV7-7 TGTGCTAGCAGCTTAGAGCCCTCCTCCACAGGGAAAGCCTACAATGAGCAGTTCTTC CASSLEPSSTGKAYNEQFF
TRBJ1-5 NA NA TRBV5-5 TGTGCCAGCAGCTTTTCTACAGGGAGCAATCAGCCCCAGCATTTT CASSFSTGSNQPQHF
TRBJ2-7 NA TRBD2 TRBV6-1 TGTGCCAGCAGTGACTTACTAGCGGGAGGCGGCTACGAGCAGTACTTC CASSDLLAGGGYEQYF
TRBJ2-1 NA TRBD2 TRBV2 TGTGCCAGCAGTGAAGCGGGTAGCGGGAGGGCCGAAAACTACAATGAGCAGTTCTTC CASSEAGSGRAENYNEQFF
TRBJ2-7 NA NA TRBV11-3 TGTGCCAGCAGCTTAGCCGAACGCGAGCAGTACTTC CASSLAEREQYF
TRBJ2-1 NA TRBD2 TRBV20-1 TGTGGGACTAGCGAATACAATGAGCAGTTCTTC CGTSEYNEQFF
TRBJ2-1 NA TRBD2 TRBV9 TGTGCCAGCAGCAACAAAGCGGGAGGGCCCTACAATGAGCAGTTCTTC CASSNKAGGPYNEQFF
TRBJ1-1 NA NA TRBV6-5 TGTGCCAGCAGGGGGTGGGGAAGCATGAACACTGAAGCTTTCTTT CASRGWGSMNTEAFF
TRBJ2-6 few TRBD2 TRBV14 TGTGCCAGCAGCCAATATTCGGGAGGAAACTCTGGGGCCAACGTCCTGACTTTC CASSQYSGGNSGANVLTF
TRBJ1-5 NA TRBD1 TRBV4-1 TGCGCCAGCAGCCAACCGGGACAGGGGGTCCGGTGGCCCCAGCATTTT CASSQPGQGVRWPQHF